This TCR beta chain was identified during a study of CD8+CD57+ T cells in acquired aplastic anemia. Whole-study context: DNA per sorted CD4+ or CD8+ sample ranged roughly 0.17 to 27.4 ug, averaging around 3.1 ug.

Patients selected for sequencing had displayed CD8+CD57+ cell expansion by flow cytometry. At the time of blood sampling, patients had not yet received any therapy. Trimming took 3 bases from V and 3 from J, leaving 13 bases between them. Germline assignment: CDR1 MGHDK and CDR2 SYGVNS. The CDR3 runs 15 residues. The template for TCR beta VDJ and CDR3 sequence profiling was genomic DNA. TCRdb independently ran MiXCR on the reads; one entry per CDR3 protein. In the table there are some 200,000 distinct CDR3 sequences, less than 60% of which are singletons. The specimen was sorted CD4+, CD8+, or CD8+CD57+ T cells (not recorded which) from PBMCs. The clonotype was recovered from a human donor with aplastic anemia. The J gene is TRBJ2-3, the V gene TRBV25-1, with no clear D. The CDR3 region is CASSELAYTTDTQYF. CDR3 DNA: TGTGCCAGCAGTGAGTTGGCCTACACTACAGATACGCAGTATTTT. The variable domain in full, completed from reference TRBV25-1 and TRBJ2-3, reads EADIYQTPRYLVIGTGKKITLECSQTMGHDKMYWYQQDPGMELHLIHYSYGVNSTEKGDLSSESTVSRIRTEHFPLTLESARPSHTSQYLCASSELAYTTDTQYFGPGTRLTVL.